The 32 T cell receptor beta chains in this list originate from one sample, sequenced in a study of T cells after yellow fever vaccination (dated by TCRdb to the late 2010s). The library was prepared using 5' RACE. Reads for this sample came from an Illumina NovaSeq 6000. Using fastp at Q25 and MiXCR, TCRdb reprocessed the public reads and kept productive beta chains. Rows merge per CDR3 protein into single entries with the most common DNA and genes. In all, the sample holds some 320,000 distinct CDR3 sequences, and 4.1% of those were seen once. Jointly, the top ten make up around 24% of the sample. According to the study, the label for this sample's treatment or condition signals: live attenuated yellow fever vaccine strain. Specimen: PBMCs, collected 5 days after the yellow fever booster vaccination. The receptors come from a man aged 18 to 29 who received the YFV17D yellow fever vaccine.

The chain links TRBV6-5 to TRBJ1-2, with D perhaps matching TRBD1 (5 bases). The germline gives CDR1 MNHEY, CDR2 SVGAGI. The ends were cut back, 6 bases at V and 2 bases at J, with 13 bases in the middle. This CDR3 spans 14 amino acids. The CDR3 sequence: CASRSPGGNYGYTF. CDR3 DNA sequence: TGTGCCAGCAGGAGCCCGGGGGGAAACTATGGCTACACCTTC.

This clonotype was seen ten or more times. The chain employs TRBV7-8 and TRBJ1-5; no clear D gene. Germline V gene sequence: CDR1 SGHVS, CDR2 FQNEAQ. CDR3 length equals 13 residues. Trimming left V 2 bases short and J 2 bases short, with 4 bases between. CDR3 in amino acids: CASSLHGNQPQHF. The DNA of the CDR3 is TGTGCCAGCAGCTTACACGGCAATCAGCCCCAGCATTTT. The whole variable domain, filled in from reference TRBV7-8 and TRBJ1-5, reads GAGVSQSPRYKVAKRGQDVALRCDPISGHVSLFWYQQALGQGPEFLTYFQNEAQLDKSGLPSDRFFAERPEGSVSTLKIQRTQQEDSAVYLCASSLHGNQPQHFGDGTRLSIL.

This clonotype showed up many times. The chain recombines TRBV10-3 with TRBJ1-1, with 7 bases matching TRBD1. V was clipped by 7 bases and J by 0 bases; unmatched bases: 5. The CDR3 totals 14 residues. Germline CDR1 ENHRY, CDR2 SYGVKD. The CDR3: CAITPTGMNTEAFF. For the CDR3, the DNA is TGTGCCATCACTCCGACAGGGATGAACACTGAAGCTTTCTTT.

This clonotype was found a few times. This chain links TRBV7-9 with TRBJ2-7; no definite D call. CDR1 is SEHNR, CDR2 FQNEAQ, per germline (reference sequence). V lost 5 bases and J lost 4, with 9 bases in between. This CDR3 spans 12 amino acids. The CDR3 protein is CASSKQIYEQYF. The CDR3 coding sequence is TGTGCCAGCAGCAAACAGATTTACGAGCAGTACTTC. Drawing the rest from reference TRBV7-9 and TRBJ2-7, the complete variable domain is DTGVSQNPRHKITKRGQNVTFRCDPISEHNRLYWYRQTLGQGPEFLTYFQNEAQLEKSRLLSDRFSAERPKGSFSTLEIQRTEQGDSAMYLCASSKQIYEQYFGPGTRLTVT.

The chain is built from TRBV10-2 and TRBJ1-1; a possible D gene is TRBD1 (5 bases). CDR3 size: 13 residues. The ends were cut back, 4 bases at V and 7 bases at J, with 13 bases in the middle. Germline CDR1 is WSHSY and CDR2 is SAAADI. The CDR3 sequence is CASSVGSGVEAFF. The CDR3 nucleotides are TGCGCCAGCAGTGTTGGTTCGGGGGTTGAAGCTTTCTTT.

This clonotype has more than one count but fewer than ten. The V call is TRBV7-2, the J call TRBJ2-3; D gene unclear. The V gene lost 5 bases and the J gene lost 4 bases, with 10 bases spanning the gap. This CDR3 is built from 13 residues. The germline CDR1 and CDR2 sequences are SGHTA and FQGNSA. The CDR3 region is CASSPDVADTQYF. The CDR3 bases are TGTGCCAGCAGCCCGGACGTAGCAGATACGCAGTATTTT.

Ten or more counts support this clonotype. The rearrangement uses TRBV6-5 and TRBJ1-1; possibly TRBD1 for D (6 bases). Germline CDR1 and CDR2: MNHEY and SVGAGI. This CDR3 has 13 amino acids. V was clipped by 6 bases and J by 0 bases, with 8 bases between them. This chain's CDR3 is CASSWTVNTEAFF. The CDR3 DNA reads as TGTGCCAGCAGCTGGACAGTGAACACTGAAGCTTTCTTT.

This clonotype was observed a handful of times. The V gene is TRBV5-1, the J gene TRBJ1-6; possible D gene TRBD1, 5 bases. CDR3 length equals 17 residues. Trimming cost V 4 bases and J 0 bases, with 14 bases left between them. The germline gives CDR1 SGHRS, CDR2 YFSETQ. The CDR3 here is CASSLRDGSSYNSPLHF. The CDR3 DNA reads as TGCGCCAGCAGCCTCCGGGACGGGAGCTCCTATAATTCACCCCTCCACTTT.

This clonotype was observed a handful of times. CDR3 bases: TGTGCCAGCAGCGTAGGAAGGGGGCACGTTGGAGAGACCCAGTACTTC. Residues: CASSVGRGHVGETQYF. The V call is TRBV9, the J call TRBJ2-5; TRBD1 matches 7 bases. CDR3 length equals 16 residues. The germline V gene encodes CDR1 SGDLS and CDR2 YYNGEE. V trimming: 0 bases; J trimming: 4 bases; junction bases outside the gene matches: 9.

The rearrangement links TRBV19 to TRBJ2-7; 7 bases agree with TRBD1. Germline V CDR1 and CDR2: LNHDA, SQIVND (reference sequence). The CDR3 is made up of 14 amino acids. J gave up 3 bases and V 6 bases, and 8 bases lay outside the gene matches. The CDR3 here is CASRFRDSDYEQYF. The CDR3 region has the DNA TGTGCCAGTAGATTTAGGGACAGTGACTACGAGCAGTACTTC.

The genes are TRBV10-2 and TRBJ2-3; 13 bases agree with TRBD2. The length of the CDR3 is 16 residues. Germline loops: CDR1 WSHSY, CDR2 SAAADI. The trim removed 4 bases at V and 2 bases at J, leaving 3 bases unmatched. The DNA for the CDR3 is TGCGCCAGCAGTGGGACTAGCGGGGGATACACAGATACGCAGTATTTT. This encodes CASSGTSGGYTDTQYF.

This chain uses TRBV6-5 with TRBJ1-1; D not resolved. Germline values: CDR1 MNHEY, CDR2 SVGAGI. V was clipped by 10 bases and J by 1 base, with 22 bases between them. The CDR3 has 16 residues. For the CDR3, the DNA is TGTGCCATATTCGTCCGACACGGAAAAGGGAACACTGAAGCTTTCTTT. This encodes CAIFVRHGKGNTEAFF.

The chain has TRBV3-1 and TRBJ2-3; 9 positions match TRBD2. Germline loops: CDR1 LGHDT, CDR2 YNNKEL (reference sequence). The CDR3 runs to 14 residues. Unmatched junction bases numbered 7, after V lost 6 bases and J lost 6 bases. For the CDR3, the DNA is TGTGCCAGCAGAGAAAGCGGGGGGCGGGATACGCAGTATTTT. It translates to CASRESGGRDTQYF.

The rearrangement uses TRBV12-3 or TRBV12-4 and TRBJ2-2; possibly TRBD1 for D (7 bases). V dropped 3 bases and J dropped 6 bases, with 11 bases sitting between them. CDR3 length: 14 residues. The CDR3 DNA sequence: TGTGCCAGCAGTTTGTCCAGGGGGGCCGGGGAGCTGTTTTTT. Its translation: CASSLSRGAGELFF.

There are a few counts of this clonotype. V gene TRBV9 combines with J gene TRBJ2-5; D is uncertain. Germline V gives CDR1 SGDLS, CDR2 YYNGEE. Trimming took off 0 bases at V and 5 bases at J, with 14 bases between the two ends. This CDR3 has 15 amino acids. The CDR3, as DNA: TGTGCCAGCAGCGTAGGGGTTACCCCTCTGGAGACCCAGTACTTC. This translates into CASSVGVTPLETQYF.

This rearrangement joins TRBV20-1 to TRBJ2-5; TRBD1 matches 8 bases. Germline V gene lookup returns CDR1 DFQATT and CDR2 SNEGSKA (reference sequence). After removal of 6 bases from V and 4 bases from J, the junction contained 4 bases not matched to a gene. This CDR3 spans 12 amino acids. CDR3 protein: CSADRARETQYF. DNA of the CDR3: TGCAGTGCGGACAGGGCACGAGAGACCCAGTACTTC.

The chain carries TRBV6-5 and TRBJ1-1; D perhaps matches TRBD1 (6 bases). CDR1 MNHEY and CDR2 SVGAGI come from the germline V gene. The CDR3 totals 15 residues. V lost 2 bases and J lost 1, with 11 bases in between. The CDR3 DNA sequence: TGTGCCAGCAGTTACACAGGGATTACGAACACTGAAGCTTTCTTT. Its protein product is CASSYTGITNTEAFF.

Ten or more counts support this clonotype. The CDR3 nucleotides are TGTGCCAGCAGCCAAGAGCAGGTCAGCTCCTATAATTCACCCCTCCACTTT. Encoded protein: CASSQEQVSSYNSPLHF. The chain joins TRBV4-2 to TRBJ1-6; D is unresolved. Germline CDR1 reads LGHNA; CDR2 reads YNFKEQ. The length of the CDR3 is 17 residues. V lost 0 bases and J lost 0, with 9 bases in between.

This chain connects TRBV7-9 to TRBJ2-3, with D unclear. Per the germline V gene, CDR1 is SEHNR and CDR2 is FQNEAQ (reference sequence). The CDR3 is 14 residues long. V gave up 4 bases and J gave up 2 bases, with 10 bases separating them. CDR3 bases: TGTGCCAGCAGCTCACTGGGTTACACAGATACGCAGTATTTT. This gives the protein CASSSLGYTDTQYF. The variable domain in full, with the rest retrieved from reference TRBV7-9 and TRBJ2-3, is DTGVSQNPRHKITKRGQNVTFRCDPISEHNRLYWYRQTLGQGPEFLTYFQNEAQLEKSRLLSDRFSAERPKGSFSTLEIQRTEQGDSAMYLCASSSLGYTDTQYFGPGTRLTVL.

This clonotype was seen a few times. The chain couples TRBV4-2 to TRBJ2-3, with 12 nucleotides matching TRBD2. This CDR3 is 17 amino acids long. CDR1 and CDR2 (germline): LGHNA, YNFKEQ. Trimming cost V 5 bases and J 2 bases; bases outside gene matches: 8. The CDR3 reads CASSSKGLAGNTDTQYF. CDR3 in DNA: TGTGCCAGCAGCTCAAAAGGACTAGCGGGAAACACAGATACGCAGTATTTT.

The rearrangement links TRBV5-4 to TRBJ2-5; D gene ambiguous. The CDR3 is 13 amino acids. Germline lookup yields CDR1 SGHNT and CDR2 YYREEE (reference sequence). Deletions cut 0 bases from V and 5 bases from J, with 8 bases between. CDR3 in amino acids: CASSLDVFETQYF. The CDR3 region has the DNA TGTGCCAGCAGCTTGGACGTCTTCGAGACCCAGTACTTC.

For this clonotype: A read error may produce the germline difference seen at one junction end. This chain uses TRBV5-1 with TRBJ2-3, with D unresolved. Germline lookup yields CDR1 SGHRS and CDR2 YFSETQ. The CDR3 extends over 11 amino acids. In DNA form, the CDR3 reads TGCGCCAGCAGCGTGGGATATACGCCGTATTTT. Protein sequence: CASSVGYTPYF.

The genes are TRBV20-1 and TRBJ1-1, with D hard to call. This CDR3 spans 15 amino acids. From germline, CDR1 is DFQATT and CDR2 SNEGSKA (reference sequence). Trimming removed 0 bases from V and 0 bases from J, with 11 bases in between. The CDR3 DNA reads TGCAGTGCTAGAGAAGACGCAGCCCTGAACACTGAAGCTTTCTTT. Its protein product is CSAREDAALNTEAFF.

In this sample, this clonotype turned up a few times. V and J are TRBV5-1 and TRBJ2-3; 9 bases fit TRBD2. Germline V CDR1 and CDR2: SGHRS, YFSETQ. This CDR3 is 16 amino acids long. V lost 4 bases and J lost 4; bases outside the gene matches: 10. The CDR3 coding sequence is TGCGCCAGCAGCCCCCGTTTGCGGGGGGGCCCAGATACGCAGTATTTT. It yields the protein CASSPRLRGGPDTQYF.

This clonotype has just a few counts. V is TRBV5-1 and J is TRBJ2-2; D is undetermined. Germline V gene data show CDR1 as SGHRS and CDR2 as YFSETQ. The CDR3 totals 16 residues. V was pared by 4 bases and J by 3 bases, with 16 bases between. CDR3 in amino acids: CASSEEKALHTGELFF. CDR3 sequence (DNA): TGCGCCAGCAGCGAGGAAAAAGCCCTCCACACCGGGGAGCTGTTTTTT.

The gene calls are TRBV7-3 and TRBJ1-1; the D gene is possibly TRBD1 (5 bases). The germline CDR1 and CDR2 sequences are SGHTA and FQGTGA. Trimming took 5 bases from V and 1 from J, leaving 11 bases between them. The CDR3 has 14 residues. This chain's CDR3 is CASSGGPSNTEAFF. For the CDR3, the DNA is TGTGCCAGCAGCGGGGGACCATCGAACACTGAAGCTTTCTTT.

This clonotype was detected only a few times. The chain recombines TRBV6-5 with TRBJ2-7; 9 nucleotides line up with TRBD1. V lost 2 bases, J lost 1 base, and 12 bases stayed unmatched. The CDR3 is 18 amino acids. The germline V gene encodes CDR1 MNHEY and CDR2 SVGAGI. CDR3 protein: CASSYVGGTGYSSYEQYF. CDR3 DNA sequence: TGTGCCAGCAGTTACGTGGGTGGGACAGGGTATTCTTCCTACGAGCAGTACTTC.

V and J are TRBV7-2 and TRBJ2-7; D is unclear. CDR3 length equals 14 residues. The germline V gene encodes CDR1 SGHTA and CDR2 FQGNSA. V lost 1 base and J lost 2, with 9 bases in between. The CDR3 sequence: CASSLGGAAYEQYV. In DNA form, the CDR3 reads TGTGCCAGCAGCTTAGGGGGTGCGGCCTACGAGCAGTACGTC.

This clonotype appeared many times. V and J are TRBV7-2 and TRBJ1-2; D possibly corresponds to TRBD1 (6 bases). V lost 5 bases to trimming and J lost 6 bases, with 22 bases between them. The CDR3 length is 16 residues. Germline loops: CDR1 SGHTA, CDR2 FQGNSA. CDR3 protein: CASSPMAGHAKDGYTF. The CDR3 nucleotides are TGTGCCAGCAGCCCGATGGCGGGACACGCCAAGGATGGCTACACCTTC.

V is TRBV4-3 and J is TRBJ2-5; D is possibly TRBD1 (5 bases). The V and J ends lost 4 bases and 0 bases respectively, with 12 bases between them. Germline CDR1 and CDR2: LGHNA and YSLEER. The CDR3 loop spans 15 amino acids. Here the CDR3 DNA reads TGCGCCAGCAGCCCCCAACCGGACAACCAAGAGACCCAGTACTTC. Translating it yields CASSPQPDNQETQYF.

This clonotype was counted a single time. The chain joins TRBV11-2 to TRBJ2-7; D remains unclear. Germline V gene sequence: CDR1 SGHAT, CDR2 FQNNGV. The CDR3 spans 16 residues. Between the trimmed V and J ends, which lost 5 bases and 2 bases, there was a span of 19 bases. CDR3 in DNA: TGTGCCAGCAGCCCTCCGGTCCCGAAGTATCCCTACGAGCAGTACTTC. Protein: CASSPPVPKYPYEQYF. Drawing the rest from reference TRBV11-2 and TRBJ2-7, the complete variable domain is EAGVAQSPRYKIIEKRQSVAFWCNPISGHATLYWYQQILGQGPKLLIQFQNNGVVDDSQLPKDRFSAERLKGVDSTLKIQPAKLEDSAVYLCASSPPVPKYPYEQYFGPGTRLTVT.

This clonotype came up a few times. This chain's CDR3 is CASSLEGTWGNQPQHF. CDR3 nucleotides: TGTGCCAGCAGCTTAGAAGGGACGTGGGGGAATCAGCCCCAGCATTTT. The rearrangement joins TRBV7-2 to TRBJ1-5; TRBD1 is a possible D gene (5 bases). Germline lookup yields CDR1 SGHTA and CDR2 FQGNSA. The CDR3 length is 16 residues. Trimming took off 1 base at V and 4 bases at J, with 14 bases between the two ends.